This T cell receptor (beta chain) was obtained from a study of cytomegalovirus exposure and HLA in healthy donors. Whole-study findings and limits: The study recorded some 160 TCR beta chains that were cytomegalovirus-associated. There were some public TCRs occurring in many donors, but most TCR sequences were rare. The TCR clusters that emerged in the first cohort tended, a later analysis found, to co-occur in the 120 or so validation repertoires.

Remarks on this clone: No antigen is known for it.

CDR1 is MDHEN and CDR2 is SYDVKM in the germline V gene. The CDR3 extends over 15 amino acids. J gave up 6 bases and V 7 bases, and 10 bases lay outside the gene matches. This table comes from immunoSEQ multiplex PCR, and its TCRdb copy is limited to in-frame clones, with some not included. The data show 160,000 or so clones, approximately 89% seen once. The rearrangement uses TRBV28 and TRBJ2-7, with 12 bases lining up with TRBD1. The sequenced sample was PBMCs. The clonotype originates from a man between 18 and 35 years old in good health and CMV-seropositive. The CDR3 bases are TGTGCCAGCACCGGGGGGGACAGGGGGCCTTCCGAGCAGTACTTC. Encoded protein: CASTGGDRGPSEQYF.